This T cell receptor beta chain comes out of a study of technical replicates of blood from a few donors. The table came from immunoSEQ multiplex PCR; TCRdb's copy has only in-frame clones and leaves some out. The table records around 62,000 clones, roughly 97% of them present only once. J lost 7 bases, V lost 4 bases, and 3 bases had no gene match. CDR3 length equals 13 residues. Germline V CDR1 and CDR2: LGHNA, YNFKEQ. The chain joins TRBV4-2 to TRBJ1-5; 8 positions match TRBD1. The receptor's source is a human donor in good health. Sequencing was performed on T cells isolated from PBMCs. The CDR3 DNA follows: TGTGCCAGCAGCCTTAGACAGGGGCAGCCCCAGCATTTT. The encoded protein is CASSLRQGQPQHF.